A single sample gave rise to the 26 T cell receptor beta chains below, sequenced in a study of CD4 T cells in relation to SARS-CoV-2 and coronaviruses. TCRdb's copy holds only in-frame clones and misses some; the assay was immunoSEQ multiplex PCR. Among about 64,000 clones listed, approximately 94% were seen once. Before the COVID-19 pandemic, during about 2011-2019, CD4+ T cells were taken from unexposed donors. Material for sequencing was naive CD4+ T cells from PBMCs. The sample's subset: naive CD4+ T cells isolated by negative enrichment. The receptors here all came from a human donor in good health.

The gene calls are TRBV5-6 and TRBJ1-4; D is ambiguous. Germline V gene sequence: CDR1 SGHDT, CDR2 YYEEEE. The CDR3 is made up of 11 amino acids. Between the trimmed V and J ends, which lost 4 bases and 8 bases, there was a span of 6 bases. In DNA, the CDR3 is TGTGCCAGCAGCCGAAGGGAAAAACTGTTTTTT. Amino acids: CASSRREKLFF.

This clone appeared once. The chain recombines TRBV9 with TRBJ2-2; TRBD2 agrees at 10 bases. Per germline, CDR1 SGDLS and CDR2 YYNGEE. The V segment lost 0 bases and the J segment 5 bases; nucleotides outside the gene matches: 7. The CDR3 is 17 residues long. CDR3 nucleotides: TGTGCCAGCAGCGTAGTCCCTAGCGGGAGTTTGACCGGGGAGCTGTTTTTT. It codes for CASSVVPSGSLTGELFF.

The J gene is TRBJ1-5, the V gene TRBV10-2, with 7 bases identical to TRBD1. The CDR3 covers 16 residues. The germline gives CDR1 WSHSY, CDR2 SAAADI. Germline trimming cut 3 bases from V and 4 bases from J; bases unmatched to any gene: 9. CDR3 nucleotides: TGCGCCAGCAGTGATACGCGAGGGGGCTTAAATCAGCCCCAGCATTTT. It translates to CASSDTRGGLNQPQHF.

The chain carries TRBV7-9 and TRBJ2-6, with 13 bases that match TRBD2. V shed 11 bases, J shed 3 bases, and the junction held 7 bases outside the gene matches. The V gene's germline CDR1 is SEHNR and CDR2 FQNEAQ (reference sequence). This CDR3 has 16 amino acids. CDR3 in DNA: TGTGCCGGAACCGGACTAGCGGGAGTTGGGGCCAACGTCCTGACTTTC. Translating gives CAGTGLAGVGANVLTF.

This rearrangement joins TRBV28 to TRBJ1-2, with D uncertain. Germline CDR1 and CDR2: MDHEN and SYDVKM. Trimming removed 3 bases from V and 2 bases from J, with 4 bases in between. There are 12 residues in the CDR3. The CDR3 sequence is CASSFLNYGYTF. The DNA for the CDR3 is TGTGCCAGCAGTTTCCTAAACTATGGCTACACCTTC.

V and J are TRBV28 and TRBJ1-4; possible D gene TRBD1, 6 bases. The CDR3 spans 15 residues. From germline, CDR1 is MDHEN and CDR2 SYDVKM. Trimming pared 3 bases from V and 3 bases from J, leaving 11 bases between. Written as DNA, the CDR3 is TGTGCCAGCAGTTTGCGGGGGGCAGCTAATGAAAAACTGTTTTTT. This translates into CASSLRGAANEKLFF.

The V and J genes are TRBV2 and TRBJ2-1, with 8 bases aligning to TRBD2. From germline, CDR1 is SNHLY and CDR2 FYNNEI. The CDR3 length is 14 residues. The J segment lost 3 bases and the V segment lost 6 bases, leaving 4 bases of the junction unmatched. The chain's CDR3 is CASRPGLGYNEQFF. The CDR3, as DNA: TGTGCCAGCAGACCGGGACTAGGCTACAATGAGCAGTTCTTC.

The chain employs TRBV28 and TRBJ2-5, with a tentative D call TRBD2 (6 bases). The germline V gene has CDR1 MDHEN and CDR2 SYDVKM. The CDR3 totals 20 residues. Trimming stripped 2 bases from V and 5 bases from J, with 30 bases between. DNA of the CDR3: TGTGCCAGCAGTTTAGGGACTGAGGCTTTGAGGGGAGTATTGAGGGAGACCCAGTACTTC. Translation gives CASSLGTEALRGVLRETQYF. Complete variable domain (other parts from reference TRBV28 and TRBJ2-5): DVKVTQSSRYLVKRTGEKVFLECVQDMDHENMFWYRQDPGLGLRLIYFSYDVKMKEKGDIPEGYSVSREKKERFSLILESASTNQTSMYLCASSLGTEALRGVLRETQYFGPGTRLLVL.

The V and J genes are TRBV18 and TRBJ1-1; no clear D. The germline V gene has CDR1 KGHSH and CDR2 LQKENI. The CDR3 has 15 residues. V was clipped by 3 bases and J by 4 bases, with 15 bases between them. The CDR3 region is CASSPSSRIGTEAFF. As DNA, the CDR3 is TGTGCCAGCTCACCCTCGAGCAGAATCGGCACTGAAGCTTTCTTT.

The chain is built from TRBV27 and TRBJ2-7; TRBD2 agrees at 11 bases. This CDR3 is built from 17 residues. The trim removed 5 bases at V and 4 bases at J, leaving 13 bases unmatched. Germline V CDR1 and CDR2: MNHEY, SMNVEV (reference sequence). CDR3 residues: CASSRDRLAGIQYEQYF. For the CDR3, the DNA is TGTGCCAGCAGTCGAGATCGACTAGCGGGAATCCAATACGAGCAGTACTTC.

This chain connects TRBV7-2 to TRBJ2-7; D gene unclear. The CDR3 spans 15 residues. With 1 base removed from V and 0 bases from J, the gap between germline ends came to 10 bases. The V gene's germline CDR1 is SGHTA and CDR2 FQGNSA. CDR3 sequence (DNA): TGTGCCAGCAGCTTAGAGACCGTTACCTCCTACGAGCAGTACTTC. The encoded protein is CASSLETVTSYEQYF.

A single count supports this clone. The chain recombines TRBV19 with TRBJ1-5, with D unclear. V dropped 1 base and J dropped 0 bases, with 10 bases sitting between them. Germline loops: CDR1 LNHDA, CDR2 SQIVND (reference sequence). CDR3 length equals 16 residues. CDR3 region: CASSIVGHFSNQPQHF. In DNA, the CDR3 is TGTGCCAGTAGTATAGTTGGCCATTTTAGCAATCAGCCCCAGCATTTT.

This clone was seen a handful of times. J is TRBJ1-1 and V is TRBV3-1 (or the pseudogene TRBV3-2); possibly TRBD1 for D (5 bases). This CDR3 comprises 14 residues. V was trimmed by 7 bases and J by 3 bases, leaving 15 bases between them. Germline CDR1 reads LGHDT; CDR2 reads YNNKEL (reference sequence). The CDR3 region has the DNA TGTGCCAGCACCGATTACGGGGGTCACACTGAAGCTTTCTTT. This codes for CASTDYGGHTEAFF.

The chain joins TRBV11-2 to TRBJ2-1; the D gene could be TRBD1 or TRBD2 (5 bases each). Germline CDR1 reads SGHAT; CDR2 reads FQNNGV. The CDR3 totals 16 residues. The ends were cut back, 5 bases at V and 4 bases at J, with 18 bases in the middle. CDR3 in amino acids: CASSLLRDGLYNEQFF. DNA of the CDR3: TGTGCCAGCAGCCTCCTGAGGGACGGATTGTACAATGAGCAGTTCTTC. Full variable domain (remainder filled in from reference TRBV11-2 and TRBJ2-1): EAGVAQSPRYKIIEKRQSVAFWCNPISGHATLYWYQQILGQGPKLLIQFQNNGVVDDSQLPKDRFSAERLKGVDSTLKIQPAKLEDSAVYLCASSLLRDGLYNEQFFGPGTRLTVL.

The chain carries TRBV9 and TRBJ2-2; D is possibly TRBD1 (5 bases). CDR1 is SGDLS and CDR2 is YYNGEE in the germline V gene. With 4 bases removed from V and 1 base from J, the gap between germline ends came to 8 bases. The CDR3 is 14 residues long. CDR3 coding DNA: TGTGCCAGCAGCCAGCAGGGGAACACCGGGGAGCTGTTTTTT. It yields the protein CASSQQGNTGELFF.

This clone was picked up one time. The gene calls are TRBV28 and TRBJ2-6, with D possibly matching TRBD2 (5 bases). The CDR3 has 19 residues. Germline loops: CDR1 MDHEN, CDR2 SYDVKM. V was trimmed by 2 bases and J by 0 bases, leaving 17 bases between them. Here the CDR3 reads CASSLASGSGYSGANVLTF. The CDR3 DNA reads TGTGCCAGCAGTTTAGCTTCGGGCAGCGGATACTCTGGGGCCAACGTCCTGACTTTC.

The CDR3 bases are TGTGCCAGCAGATTCTCTGGGGCCAACGTCCTGACTTTC. Translation: CASRFSGANVLTF. The rearrangement uses TRBV12-3 or TRBV12-4 and TRBJ2-6; no definite D call. The CDR3 extends over 13 amino acids. V shed 6 bases and J shed 0 bases, with 3 bases lying between them.

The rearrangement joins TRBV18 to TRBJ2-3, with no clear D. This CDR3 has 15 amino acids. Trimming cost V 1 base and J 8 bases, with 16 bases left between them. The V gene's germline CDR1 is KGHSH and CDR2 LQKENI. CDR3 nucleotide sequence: TGTGCCAGCTCACCACAGGGTCCCGATTCGGGTACGCAGTATTTT. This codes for CASSPQGPDSGTQYF. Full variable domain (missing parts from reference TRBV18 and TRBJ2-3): NAGVMQNPRHLVRRRGQEARLRCSPMKGHSHVYWYRQLPEEGLKFMVYLQKENIIDESGMPKERFSAEFPKEGPSILRIQQVVRGDSAAYFCASSPQGPDSGTQYFGPGTRLTVL.

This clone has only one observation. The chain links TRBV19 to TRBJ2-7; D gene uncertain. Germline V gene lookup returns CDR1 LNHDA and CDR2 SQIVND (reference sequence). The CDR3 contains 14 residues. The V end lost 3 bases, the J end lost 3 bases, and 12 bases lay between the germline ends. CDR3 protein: CASSIGSSGYEQYF. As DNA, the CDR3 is TGTGCCAGTAGTATCGGGTCCAGTGGCTACGAGCAGTACTTC.

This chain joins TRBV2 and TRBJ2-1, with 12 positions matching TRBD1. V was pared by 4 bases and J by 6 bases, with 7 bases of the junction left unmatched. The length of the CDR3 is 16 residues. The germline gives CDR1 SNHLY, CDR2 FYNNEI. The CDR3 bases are TGTGCCAGCAGTGTTCTCGGGACAGGGGGCCGCAATGAGCAGTTCTTC. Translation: CASSVLGTGGRNEQFF.

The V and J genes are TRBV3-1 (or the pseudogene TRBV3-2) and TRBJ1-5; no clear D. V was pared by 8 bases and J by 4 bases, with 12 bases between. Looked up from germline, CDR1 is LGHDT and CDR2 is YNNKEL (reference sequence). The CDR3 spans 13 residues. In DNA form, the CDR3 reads TGTGCCAGCGGCCGGGTTTCAAATCAGCCCCAGCATTTT. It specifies CASGRVSNQPQHF.

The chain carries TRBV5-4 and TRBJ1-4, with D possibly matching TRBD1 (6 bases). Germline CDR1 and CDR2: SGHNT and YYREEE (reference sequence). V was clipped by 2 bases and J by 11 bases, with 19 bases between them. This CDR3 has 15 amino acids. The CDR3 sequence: CASSFTAGDSGKLFF. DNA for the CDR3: TGTGCCAGCAGCTTCACTGCAGGGGATTCGGGGAAACTGTTTTTT.

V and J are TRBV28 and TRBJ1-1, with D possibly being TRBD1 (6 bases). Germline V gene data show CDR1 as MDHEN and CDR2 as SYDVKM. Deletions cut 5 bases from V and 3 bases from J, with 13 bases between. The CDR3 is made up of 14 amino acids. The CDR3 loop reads CASSKGGSDTEAFF. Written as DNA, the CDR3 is TGTGCCAGCAGTAAGGGGGGTAGCGACACTGAAGCTTTCTTT.

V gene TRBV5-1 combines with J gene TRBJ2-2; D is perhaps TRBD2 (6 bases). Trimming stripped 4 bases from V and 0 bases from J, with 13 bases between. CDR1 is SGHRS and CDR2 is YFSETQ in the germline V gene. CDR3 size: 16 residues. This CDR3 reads CASSLTRASNTGELFF. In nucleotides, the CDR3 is TGCGCCAGCAGCCTGACTAGGGCGTCGAACACCGGGGAGCTGTTTTTT.

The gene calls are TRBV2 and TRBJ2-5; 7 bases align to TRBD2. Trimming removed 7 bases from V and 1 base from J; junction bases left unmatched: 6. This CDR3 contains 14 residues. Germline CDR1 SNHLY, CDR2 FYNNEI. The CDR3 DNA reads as TGTGCCAGCACGCACTCGGGAGGCCAAGAGACCCAGTACTTC. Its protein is CASTHSGGQETQYF.

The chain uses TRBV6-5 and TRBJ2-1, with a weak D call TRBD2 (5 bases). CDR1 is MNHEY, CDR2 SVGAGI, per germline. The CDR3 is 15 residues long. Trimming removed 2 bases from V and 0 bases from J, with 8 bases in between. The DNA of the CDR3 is TGTGCCAGCAGTTACGCTAGCAGCTCCTACAATGAGCAGTTCTTC. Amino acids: CASSYASSSYNEQFF.